Only a few counts were recorded for the clone carrying this T cell receptor (beta chain). What it recognizes is unknown. This CDR3 contains 16 residues. Germline loops: CDR1 ENHRY, CDR2 SYGVKD. After removal of 0 bases from V and 4 bases from J, the junction contained 2 bases not matched to a gene. This sample is part of a study of T cells in Graves' hyperthyroidism and ophthalmopathy. The PBMCs were sourced from fresh peripheral blood (more than 8.5 ml). Authors of the study amplified TCR beta CDR3 regions from RNA transcripts. The HTBI primer set served for first-round RT-PCR of the TCR CDR3. MiXCR, applied by TCRdb to the multiplex PCR reads, yields one record per CDR3 protein. Of nearly 750,000 distinct CDR3 sequences detected, 30% to 40% appear once; the ten largest clones hold about a third. Overall study results and limits: Clonotypes that were expanded in thyroid above 0.001 mostly appeared in blood too. Ophthalmopathy stood apart from stable hyperthyroidism in a 13 V-J model. Before onset, by a median of about seven months, the model predicted ophthalmopathy.

The clonotype was recovered from a woman between 35 and 50 years old with Graves' hyperthyroidism. The chain links TRBV10-3 to TRBJ2-2; 10 bases match TRBD2. The source material was blood. CDR3 sequence (DNA): TGTGCCATCAGTGAGTCGAGGACTAGCGGCACCGGGGAGCTGTTTTTT. Translated, it gives CAISESRTSGTGELFF.